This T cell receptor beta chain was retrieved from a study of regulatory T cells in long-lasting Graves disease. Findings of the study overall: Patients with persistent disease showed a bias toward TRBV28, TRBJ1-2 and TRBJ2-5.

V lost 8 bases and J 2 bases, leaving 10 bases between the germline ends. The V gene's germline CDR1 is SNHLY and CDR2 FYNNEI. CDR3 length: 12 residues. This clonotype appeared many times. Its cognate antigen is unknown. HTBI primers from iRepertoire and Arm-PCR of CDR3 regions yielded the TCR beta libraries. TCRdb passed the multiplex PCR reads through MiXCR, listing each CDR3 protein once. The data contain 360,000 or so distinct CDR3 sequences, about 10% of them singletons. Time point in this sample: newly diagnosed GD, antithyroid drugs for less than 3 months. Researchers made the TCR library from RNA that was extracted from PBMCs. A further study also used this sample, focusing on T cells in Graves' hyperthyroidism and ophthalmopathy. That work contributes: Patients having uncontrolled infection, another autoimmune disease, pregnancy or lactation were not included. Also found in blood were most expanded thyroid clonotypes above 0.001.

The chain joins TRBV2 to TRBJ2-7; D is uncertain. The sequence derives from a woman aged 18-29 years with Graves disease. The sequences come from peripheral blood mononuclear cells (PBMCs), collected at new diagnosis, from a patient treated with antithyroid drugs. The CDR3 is CASQDGAYEQYF. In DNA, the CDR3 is TGTGCCAGCCAGGACGGAGCCTACGAGCAGTACTTC.